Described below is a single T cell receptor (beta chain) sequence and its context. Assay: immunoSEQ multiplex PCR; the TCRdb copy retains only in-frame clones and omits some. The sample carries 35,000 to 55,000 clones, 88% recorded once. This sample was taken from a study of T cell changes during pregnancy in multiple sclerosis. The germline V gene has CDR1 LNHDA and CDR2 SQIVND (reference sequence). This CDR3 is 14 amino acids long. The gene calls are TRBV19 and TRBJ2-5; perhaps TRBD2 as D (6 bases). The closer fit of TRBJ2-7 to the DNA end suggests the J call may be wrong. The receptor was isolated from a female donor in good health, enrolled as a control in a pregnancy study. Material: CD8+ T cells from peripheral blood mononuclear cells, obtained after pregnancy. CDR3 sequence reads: CASSPGSNSYEQYF. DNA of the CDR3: TGTGCCAGTAGCCCCGGGAGCAACTCCTACGAGCAGTACTTC.